These 23 T cell receptor beta chains share one sample of origin, sequenced in a study of T cell repertoires in cytomegalovirus infection (dated by TCRdb to between 2018 and 2021). The sample's treatment or condition label, in plain terms: in vitro stimulation with specific CMV peptide epitopes to enrich CMV-specific T cells. For these TCRs, the target antigens are not known. The run used an Illumina HiSeq 1500. The public reads were run again by TCRdb, first through fastp at Q25 and then through MiXCR, and only productive beta chains were kept. Entries that share a CDR3 protein sequence are merged under the most common genes and DNA. The sample includes around 300,000 distinct CDR3 sequences, with roughly 21% observed a single time. Roughly 20% of the sample goes to the ten largest clones. This specimen consisted of cultured PBMCs, obtained from culture after CMV antigen stimulation. All receptors derive from a human donor in good health (CMV status not recorded). Some clones in this sample may be carry-over from other donors' samples.

This clonotype was detected only a few times. V usage is TRBV6-2 or TRBV6-3 and J usage is TRBJ1-1; D not certain. Trimming took off 0 bases at V and 0 bases at J, with 14 bases between the two ends. The CDR3 loop spans 17 amino acids. CDR1 is MNHEY and CDR2 is SVGEGT in the germline V gene. CDR3 protein: CASSYSHWEIMNTEAFF. The CDR3, as DNA: TGTGCCAGCAGTTACTCGCATTGGGAGATAATGAACACTGAAGCTTTCTTT.

This clonotype was picked up a small number of times. CDR3 in DNA: TGTGCCAGCAGCTTGGCTACTAGCGGAACTTACAATGAGCAGTTCTTC. Translated, it gives CASSLATSGTYNEQFF. This rearrangement joins TRBV5-4 to TRBJ2-1, with TRBD2 identical over 8 bases. The CDR3 covers 16 residues. With V trimmed by 0 bases and J by 4 bases, 6 bases remained unmatched. CDR1 and CDR2 from the germline V gene are SGHNT and YYREEE (reference sequence).

This clonotype was observed a few times. V is TRBV19 and J is TRBJ1-2, with TRBD1 matching 7 bases. Per germline, CDR1 LNHDA and CDR2 SQIVND (reference sequence). The ends lost 3 bases at V and 4 bases at J; junction bases unmatched: 5. The CDR3 length is 14 residues. The chain's CDR3 is CASSIGTAFYGYTF. The CDR3 nucleotides are TGTGCCAGTAGTATTGGGACAGCGTTCTATGGCTACACCTTC.

The rearrangement links TRBV28 to TRBJ1-1, with a weak D call TRBD1 (5 bases). CDR3 length: 12 amino acids. V was shortened by 3 bases and J by 11 bases, with 13 bases between the two germline ends. CDR1 and CDR2 from the germline V gene are MDHEN and SYDVKM. CDR3 amino acids: CASSFPGTSAFF. The CDR3 DNA is TGTGCCAGCAGTTTCCCCGGGACTTCCGCTTTCTTT. Looking up the rest from reference TRBV28 and TRBJ1-1 gives the full variable domain: DVKVTQSSRYLVKRTGEKVFLECVQDMDHENMFWYRQDPGLGLRLIYFSYDVKMKEKGDIPEGYSVSREKKERFSLILESASTNQTSMYLCASSFPGTSAFFGQGTRLTVV.

This clonotype was recorded many times. V gene TRBV12-3 or TRBV12-4 combines with J gene TRBJ2-2; a possible D gene is TRBD1 (5 bases). V gave up 10 bases and J gave up 2 bases, with 14 bases separating them. The CDR3 runs 14 residues. The CDR3 reads CATRWTPNTGELFF. The DNA of the CDR3 is TGTGCCACCCGGTGGACACCTAACACCGGGGAGCTGTTTTTT.

This chain links TRBV12-3 or TRBV12-4 with TRBJ2-2, with 11 bases fitting TRBD2. The CDR3 spans 16 residues. The J segment lost 5 bases and the V segment lost 6 bases, leaving 8 bases of the junction unmatched. The CDR3 protein is CASRNSGRGRTGELFF. The CDR3 DNA reads TGTGCCAGCAGAAATAGCGGGAGGGGGAGAACCGGGGAGCTGTTTTTT.

In its sample, this clonotype was seen many times. The V and J genes are TRBV12-3 or TRBV12-4 and TRBJ2-7, with 9 bases that match TRBD1. The CDR3 totals 14 residues. The V and J ends lost 2 bases and 6 bases, in that order; junction bases with no gene match: 5. CDR3 coding DNA: TGTGCCAGCAGTTTACAACAGGGGGCTAGCGAGCAGTACTTC. Residues: CASSLQQGASEQYF.

The chain employs TRBV15 and TRBJ1-1; 10 bases agree with TRBD1. Germline V gene data show CDR1 as LNHNV and CDR2 as YYDKDF (reference sequence). The CDR3 totals 19 residues. After removal of 0 bases from V and 1 base from J, the junction contained 11 bases not matched to a gene. The DNA of the CDR3 is TGTGCCACCAGCAGAGAAGTTTTTGGGACAGGGGCGTCGAACACTGAAGCTTTCTTT. It is translated as CATSREVFGTGASNTEAFF.

The table lists this clonotype with a few counts. The chain combines TRBV5-6 with TRBJ2-5; 10 bases match TRBD2. Germline V gene sequence: CDR1 SGHDT, CDR2 YYEEEE. This CDR3 spans 16 amino acids. After removal of 2 bases from V and 5 bases from J, the junction contained 9 bases not matched to a gene. The CDR3 nucleotides are TGTGCCAGCAGCTTCCCCAGCGGGAGGGCGGGGGAGACCCAGTACTTC. Translating gives CASSFPSGRAGETQYF.

Only a few counts were recorded for this clonotype. This rearrangement joins TRBV24-1 to TRBJ1-1, with 7 nucleotides matching TRBD1. The CDR3 sequence is 16 residues long. CDR1 KGHDR and CDR2 SFDVKD come from the germline V gene. Unmatched junction bases numbered 8, after V lost 5 bases and J lost 0 bases. The CDR3 loop is CATSGQGGWMNTEAFF. The DNA for the CDR3 is TGTGCCACCAGTGGCCAGGGGGGGTGGATGAACACTGAAGCTTTCTTT.

This CDR3 is CASGLSRIFDTEAFF. The CDR3 region has the DNA TGTGCTAGTGGTTTGTCTCGTATTTTCGACACTGAAGCTTTCTTT. V usage is TRBV12-5 and J usage is TRBJ1-1; no reliable D call. The CDR3 contains 15 residues. Germline loops: CDR1 LGHNT, CDR2 FRNRAP. The V and J ends lost 2 bases and 3 bases respectively, with 13 bases between them. Full variable domain (outside the CDR3, taken from reference TRBV12-5 and TRBJ1-1): DARVTQTPRHKVTEMGQEVTMRCQPILGHNTVFWYRQTMMQGLELLAYFRNRAPLDDSGMPKDRFSAEMPDATLATLKIQPSEPRDSAVYFCASGLSRIFDTEAFFGQGTRLTVV.

The chain uses TRBV7-8 and TRBJ2-2; D remains unclear. Trimming cost V 3 bases and J 7 bases, with 9 bases left between them. Germline V gene sequence: CDR1 SGHVS, CDR2 FQNEAQ. The CDR3 contains 13 residues. This CDR3 reads CASSLGGGGELFF. Written as DNA, the CDR3 is TGTGCCAGCAGCTTGGGTGGCGGCGGGGAGCTGTTTTTT.

The chain combines TRBV7-2 with TRBJ1-1, with D uncertain. The V and J ends lost 1 base and 3 bases respectively, with 12 bases between them. Germline V gives CDR1 SGHTA, CDR2 FQGNSA. The CDR3 runs 15 residues. The CDR3 coding sequence is TGTGCCAGCAGCTTAGGTAGGGTGATAGACACTGAAGCTTTCTTT. Protein product: CASSLGRVIDTEAFF.

The V call is TRBV29-1, the J call TRBJ2-5; 7 bases agree with TRBD1. The CDR3 has 14 residues. CDR1 is SQVTM and CDR2 is ANQGSEA in the germline V gene. The V segment lost 5 bases and the J segment 2 bases; nucleotides outside the gene matches: 8. The CDR3 region is CSVSRRTGQETQYF. The DNA for the CDR3 is TGCAGCGTTAGCCGGAGGACAGGACAAGAGACCCAGTACTTC.

This clonotype has only a few counts. CDR3 protein: CAISERASSTDTQYF. DNA of the CDR3: TGTGCCATCAGTGAGCGCGCTTCCAGCACAGATACGCAGTATTTT. This chain connects TRBV10-3 to TRBJ2-3, with no clear D. V lost 2 bases and J 0 bases, leaving 9 bases between the germline ends. CDR1 ENHRY and CDR2 SYGVKD come from the germline V gene. CDR3 length: 15 amino acids.

This clonotype showed up many times. The rearrangement links TRBV7-2 to TRBJ2-7; D may match TRBD1 or TRBD2 (5 bases each). Germline CDR1 and CDR2: SGHTA and FQGNSA. There are 15 residues in the CDR3. V was cut by 6 bases and J by 4 bases, with 19 bases left in between. Here the CDR3 reads CASRITGTQSYEQYF. The CDR3 DNA reads TGTGCCAGCAGGATTACCGGGACCCAGTCATACGAGCAGTACTTC.

Only one count was recorded for this clonotype. The chain carries TRBV13 and TRBJ1-1, with TRBD1 as a possible D gene (6 bases). The CDR3 has 14 amino acids. With 5 bases removed from V and 3 bases from J, the gap between germline ends came to 13 bases. CDR1 and CDR2 from the germline V gene are PRHDT and FYEKMQ (reference sequence). The CDR3 nucleotides read TGTGCCAGCAGCCCCCAGGGGCCCCACACTGAAGCTTTCTTT. Translation gives CASSPQGPHTEAFF. The variable domain in full, completed from reference TRBV13 and TRBJ1-1, reads AAGVIQSPRHLIKEKRETATLKCYPIPRHDTVYWYQQGPGQDPQFLISFYEKMQSDKGSIPDRFSAQQFSDYHSELNMSSLELGDSALYFCASSPQGPHTEAFFGQGTRLTVV.

The chain employs TRBV10-3 and TRBJ2-6; D ambiguous. Germline V gene data show CDR1 as ENHRY and CDR2 as SYGVKD. V gave up 8 bases and J gave up 1 base, with 3 bases separating them. The CDR3 loop spans 12 amino acids. CDR3 amino acids: CAIESGANVLTF. For the CDR3, the DNA is TGTGCCATCGAGTCTGGGGCCAACGTCCTGACTTTC.

This clonotype was seen a handful of times. V gene TRBV4-1 combines with J gene TRBJ2-5; 8 bases map to TRBD1. The ends lost 3 bases at V and 5 bases at J; junction bases unmatched: 11. The germline CDR1 and CDR2 sequences are MGHRA and YSYEKL. The CDR3 runs to 16 residues. The CDR3 bases are TGCGCCAGCAGCCACGGACAGGGCCGGGGAGAGGAGACCCAGTACTTC. It specifies CASSHGQGRGEETQYF.

This clonotype turned up a few times. The CDR3 sequence: CASSRSTGTGASEQYF. CDR3 DNA: TGCGCCAGCAGCCGATCTACTGGGACAGGGGCCTCCGAGCAGTACTTC. This chain joins TRBV5-1 and TRBJ2-7, with 10 bases that match TRBD1. Germline values: CDR1 SGHRS, CDR2 YFSETQ. This CDR3 has 16 residues. V shed 4 bases, J shed 6 bases, and the junction held 13 bases outside the gene matches. Full variable domain (remainder filled in from reference TRBV5-1 and TRBJ2-7): KAGVTQTPRYLIKTRGQQVTLSCSPISGHRSVSWYQQTPGQGLQFLFEYFSETQRNKGNFPGRFSGRQFSNSRSEMNVSTLELGDSALYLCASSRSTGTGASEQYFGPGTRLTVT.

CDR3 sequence: CASSLGEDRGKPEAFF. CDR3 bases: TGTGCCAGCAGCTTAGGAGAGGACAGGGGAAAGCCTGAAGCTTTCTTT. J is TRBJ1-1 and V is TRBV7-9; 9 bases are a match to TRBD1. The V segment lost 1 base and the J segment 6 bases; nucleotides outside the gene matches: 9. CDR1 and CDR2 (germline): SEHNR, FQNEAQ (reference sequence). CDR3 length equals 16 residues.

V and J are TRBV7-2 and TRBJ2-3; D might be TRBD1 (5 bases). Germline CDR1 and CDR2: SGHTA and FQGNSA. This CDR3 region has 16 residues. Deletions cut 1 base from V and 6 bases from J, with 17 bases between. CDR3 nucleotide sequence: TGTGCCAGCAGCTTAGATAGGGGCAGTGGGGCCGATACGCAGTATTTT. Its translation is CASSLDRGSGADTQYF.

The rearrangement uses TRBV5-1 and TRBJ2-3; 10 nucleotides match TRBD2. Germline CDR1 reads SGHRS; CDR2 reads YFSETQ. The CDR3 extends over 15 amino acids. The V and J ends lost 10 bases and 1 base, in that order; junction bases with no gene match: 9. CDR3: CACHTGTSGTDTQYF. The CDR3 coding sequence is TGCGCCTGCCATACAGGGACTAGCGGCACAGATACGCAGTATTTT.